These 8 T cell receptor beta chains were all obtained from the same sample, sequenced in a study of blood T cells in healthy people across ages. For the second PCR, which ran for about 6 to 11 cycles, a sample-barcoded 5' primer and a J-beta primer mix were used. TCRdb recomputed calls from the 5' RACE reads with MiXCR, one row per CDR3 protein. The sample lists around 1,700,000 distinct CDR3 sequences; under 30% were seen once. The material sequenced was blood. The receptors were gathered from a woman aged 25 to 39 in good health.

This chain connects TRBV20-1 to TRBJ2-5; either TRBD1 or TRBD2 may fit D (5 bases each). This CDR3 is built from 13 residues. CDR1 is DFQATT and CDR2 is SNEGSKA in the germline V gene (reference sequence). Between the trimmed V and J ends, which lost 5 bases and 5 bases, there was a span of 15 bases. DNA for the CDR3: TGCAGTGCTGGGGGAATCCTGGGCGAGACCCAGTACTTC. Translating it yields CSAGGILGETQYF.

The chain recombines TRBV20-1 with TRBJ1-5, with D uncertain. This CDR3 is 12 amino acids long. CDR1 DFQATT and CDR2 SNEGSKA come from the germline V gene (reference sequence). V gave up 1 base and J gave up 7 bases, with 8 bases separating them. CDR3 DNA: TGCAGTGCTAGAGGGACGGTCCAGCCCCAGCATTTT. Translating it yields CSARGTVQPQHF.

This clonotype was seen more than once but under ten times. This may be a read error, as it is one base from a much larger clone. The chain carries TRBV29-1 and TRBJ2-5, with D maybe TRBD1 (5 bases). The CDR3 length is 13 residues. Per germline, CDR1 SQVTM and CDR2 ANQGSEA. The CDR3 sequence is CGVRGRVQETQYF. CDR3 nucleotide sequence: TGCGGCGTTAGGGGAAGGGTTCAAGAGACCCAGTACTTC.

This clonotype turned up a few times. This CDR3 reads CASSYSALANEQYF. CDR3 sequence (DNA): TGTGCCAGCAGTTACTCCGCACTGGCGAACGAGCAGTACTTC. This rearrangement joins TRBV6-2 or TRBV6-3 to TRBJ2-7; no reliable D call. CDR3 size: 14 residues. The ends were cut back, 0 bases at V and 5 bases at J, with 11 bases in the middle. CDR1 MNHEY and CDR2 SVGEGT come from the germline V gene.

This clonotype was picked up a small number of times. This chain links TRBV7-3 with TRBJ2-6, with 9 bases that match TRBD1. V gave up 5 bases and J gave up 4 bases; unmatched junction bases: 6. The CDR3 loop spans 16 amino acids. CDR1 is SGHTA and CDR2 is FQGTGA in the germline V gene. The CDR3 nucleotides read TGTGCCAGCAGCCCAGGACAGGGGACCGGGGCCAACGTCCTGACTTTC. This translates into CASSPGQGTGANVLTF.

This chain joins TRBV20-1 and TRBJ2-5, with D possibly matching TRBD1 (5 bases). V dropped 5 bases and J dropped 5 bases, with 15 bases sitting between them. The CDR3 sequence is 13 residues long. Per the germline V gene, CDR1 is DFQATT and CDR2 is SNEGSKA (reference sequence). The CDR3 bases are TGCAGTGCTCCTGAGTTAGGGGCGGAGACCCAGTACTTC. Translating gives CSAPELGAETQYF.

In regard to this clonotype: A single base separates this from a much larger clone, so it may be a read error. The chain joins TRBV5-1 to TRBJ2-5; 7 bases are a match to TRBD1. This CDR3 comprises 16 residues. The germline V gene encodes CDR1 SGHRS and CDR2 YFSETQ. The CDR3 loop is CASSLDPAQTGTKQDF. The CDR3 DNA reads TGCGCCAGCAGCTTGGATCCCGCTCAGACAGGGACGAAGCAGGACTTC.

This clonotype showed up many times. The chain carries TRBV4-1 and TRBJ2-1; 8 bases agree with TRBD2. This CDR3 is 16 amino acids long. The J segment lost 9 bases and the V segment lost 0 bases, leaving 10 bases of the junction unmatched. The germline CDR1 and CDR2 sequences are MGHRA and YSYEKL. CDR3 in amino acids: CASSQDSGGVAGEQFF. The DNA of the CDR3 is TGCGCCAGCAGCCAAGATTCCGGGGGGGTCGCAGGTGAGCAGTTCTTC.